This TCR beta chain was recorded in a study of blood T cell repertoires in COVID-19. Overall study context: Samples representing acute and convalescent COVID-19 were sourced from the United States, Italy and Spain.

This CDR3 contains 20 residues. V was pared by 0 bases and J by 3 bases, with 21 bases between. Germline V gene data show CDR1 as MNHNS and CDR2 as SASEGT. This table comes from immunoSEQ multiplex PCR, and its TCRdb copy is limited to in-frame clones, with some not included. The repertoire has roughly 64,000 clones, 80% to 90% of them found once; the top ten carry roughly 6%. Sequenced: peripheral blood. This clonotype was obtained from an older woman with acute or convalescent COVID-19. The chain employs TRBV6-1 and TRBJ1-6; D is unclear. CDR3 in amino acids: CASSEATGGNRANYNSPLHF. The CDR3 region has the DNA TGTGCCAGCAGTGAAGCGACGGGAGGGAATAGGGCAAACTATAATTCACCCCTCCACTTT.